The next 4 T cell receptor beta chains were all read from a single sample in a study of blood T cells in healthy people across ages (dated by TCRdb to 2014 to 2015). The library was built by means of 5' RACE. Sequencing took place on an Illumina HiSeq 2500. A second PCR of roughly 6 to 12 cycles was run with a J-beta primer mix and a sample-barcoded 5' primer. TCRdb redid the processing of the public reads, applying fastp at Q25 and MiXCR, and retained in-frame beta chains. When rows share a CDR3 protein, they turn into one entry using the most common DNA and genes. The sample contains hundreds of thousands of distinct CDR3 sequences, approximately 50% of them found a single time. Of the sample, approximately 32% is held by the ten largest clones. Source material: blood. These receptors came from a woman aged 55-70 years in good health.

The chain recombines TRBV7-9 with TRBJ2-4; the D gene is possibly TRBD1 (5 bases). Trimming cost V 4 bases and J 0 bases, with 13 bases left between them. CDR3 length equals 16 residues. CDR1 is SEHNR and CDR2 is FQNEAQ in the germline V gene (reference sequence). CDR3: CASSSTVILAKNIQYF. In DNA, the CDR3 is TGTGCCAGCAGCTCGACAGTAATCCTAGCCAAAAACATTCAGTACTTC.

This clonotype was counted once. Sequence at one end of the junction differs from germline and may be a read error. The chain carries TRBV27 and TRBJ2-7; D not certain. This CDR3 spans 13 amino acids. Germline V gene lookup returns CDR1 MNHEY and CDR2 SMNVEV (reference sequence). As DNA, the CDR3 is TGTGCCGGCAGTTTAAAATATGGCTACGAGCAGTACTTC. This encodes CAGSLKYGYEQYF.

The chain joins TRBV6-6 to TRBJ2-1; D might be TRBD2 (6 bases). V lost 0 bases, J lost 6 bases, and 12 bases lay in between. The CDR3 runs to 15 residues. The germline V gene has CDR1 MNHNY and CDR2 SVGAGI (reference sequence). The CDR3 loop reads CASSYSATSSNEQFF. In DNA form, the CDR3 reads TGTGCCAGCAGTTACTCCGCGACTAGTTCCAATGAGCAGTTCTTC.

This sequence joins TRBV6-2 or TRBV6-3 and TRBJ2-3; D may correspond to TRBD1 or TRBD2 (5 bases each). The ends were cut back, 4 bases at V and 11 bases at J, with 19 bases in the middle. The germline V gene encodes CDR1 MNHEY and CDR2 SVGEGT. This CDR3 region has 14 residues. The CDR3 nucleotides are TGTGCCAGCAGTTGGATTTTAGGGGCTGAGGGGCAGTATTTT. Residues: CASSWILGAEGQYF.